This TCR beta chain was retrieved from a study of T cells in Graves' hyperthyroidism and ophthalmopathy. The length of the CDR3 is 17 residues. V was trimmed by 0 bases and J by 5 bases, leaving 17 bases between them. Germline V lookup: CDR1 MNHEY, CDR2 SVGAGI. Amplification of TCR beta CDR3 regions used RNA as the template. The HTBI primer set served for first-round RT-PCR of the TCR CDR3. Via MiXCR, TCRdb re-called the multiplex PCR reads, giving one row per CDR3 protein. Here the sample spans about 520,000 distinct CDR3 sequences, approximately 25% being singletons. Disease lasting under 3 months, a NOSPECS grade of at least 4, and a Clinical Activity Score of at least 3 were features of the ophthalmopathy patients. This clonotype was found many times.

J is TRBJ1-5 and V is TRBV6-5, with TRBD1 as a possible D gene (5 bases). This sequence was found in a woman under 40 with Graves' ophthalmopathy. Material: blood. Here the CDR3 DNA reads TGTGCCAGCAGTTACTCTGGGGACTCTCGTAGTGATCAGCCCCAGCATTTT. It yields the protein CASSYSGDSRSDQPQHF.